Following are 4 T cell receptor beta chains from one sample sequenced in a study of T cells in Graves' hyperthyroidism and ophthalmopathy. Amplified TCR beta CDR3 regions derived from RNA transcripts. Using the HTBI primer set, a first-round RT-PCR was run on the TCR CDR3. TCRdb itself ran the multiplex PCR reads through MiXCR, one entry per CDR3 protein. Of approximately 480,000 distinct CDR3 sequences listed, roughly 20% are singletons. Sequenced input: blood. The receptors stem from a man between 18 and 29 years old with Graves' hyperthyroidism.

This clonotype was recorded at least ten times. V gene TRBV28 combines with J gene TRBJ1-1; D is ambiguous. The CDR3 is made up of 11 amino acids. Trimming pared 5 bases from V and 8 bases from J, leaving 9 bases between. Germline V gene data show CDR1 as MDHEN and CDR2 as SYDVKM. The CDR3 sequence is CASSPSGEAFF. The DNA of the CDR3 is TGTGCCAGCAGTCCCTCCGGAGAAGCTTTCTTT.

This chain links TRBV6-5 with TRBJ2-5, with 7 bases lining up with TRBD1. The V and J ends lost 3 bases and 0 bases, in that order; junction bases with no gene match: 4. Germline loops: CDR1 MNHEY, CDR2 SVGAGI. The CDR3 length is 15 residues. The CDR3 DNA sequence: TGTGCCAGCAGTTATTCAGACAGGGACCAAGAGACCCAGTACTTC. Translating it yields CASSYSDRDQETQYF.

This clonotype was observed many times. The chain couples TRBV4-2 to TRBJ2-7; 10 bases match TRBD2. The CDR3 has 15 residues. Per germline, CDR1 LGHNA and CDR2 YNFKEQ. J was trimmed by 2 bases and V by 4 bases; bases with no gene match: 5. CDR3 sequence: CASSPQSGGAYEQYF. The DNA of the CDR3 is TGTGCCAGCAGCCCTCAAAGCGGGGGGGCCTACGAGCAGTACTTC.

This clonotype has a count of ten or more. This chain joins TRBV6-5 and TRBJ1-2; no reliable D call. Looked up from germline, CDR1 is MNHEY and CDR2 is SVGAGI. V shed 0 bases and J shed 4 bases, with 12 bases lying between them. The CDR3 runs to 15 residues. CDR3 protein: CASSYSSGEGYGYTF. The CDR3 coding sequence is TGTGCCAGCAGTTACTCATCCGGGGAGGGCTATGGCTACACCTTC.